Given below is one T cell receptor (beta chain) in context. Original handling: Researchers report that nucleated cell counts were estimated from reference gene primer amplification. Sequencing used immunoSEQ multiplex PCR; TCRdb keeps in-frame clones, though not all of them. From that table come the V and J calls and clone size; the DNA was used to work out D and trimming. The repertoire includes more than 80,000 clones, 82% of them detected once, and less than 9% sits in the top ten. This record comes from a study of blood T cell repertoires in COVID-19. Study information: Samples came from the United States, Italy and Spain, spanning acute and convalescent COVID-19. PBMCs, B-cell-depleted T cells, or T cells provided the cDNA or gDNA that made up the material.

Germline V gives CDR1 MGHRA, CDR2 YSYEKL. Trimming removed 4 bases at V and 1 base at J, with 13 bases between. The CDR3 is 15 amino acids. The sequence was obtained from a man between 50 and 59 years old with active or convalescent COVID-19. The gene calls are TRBV4-1 and TRBJ1-2; possibly TRBD1 for D (6 bases). Material: peripheral blood. The chain's CDR3 is CASSPTGRGNYGYTF. The CDR3 nucleotides are TGCGCCAGCAGCCCCACAGGGAGGGGTAACTATGGCTACACCTTC.